This record covers a single T cell receptor (beta chain). This entry belongs to a study of blood T cells in healthy people across ages. Primers used in a second PCR of roughly 7 to 11 cycles were a sample-barcoded 5' primer and a J-beta primer mix. TCRdb redid the calling of the 5' RACE reads with MiXCR, one entry per CDR3 protein. The sample holds just under 550,000 distinct CDR3 sequences, less than 25% seen once. The sample was also reused in another study, on T cells of mothers and their children.

The TCR sequence derives from a boy between 5 and 17 years old in good health. The sample consisted of blood.

The CDR3 nucleotides read TGTGCCAGCAGTTACTCGATCGAAGATACGCAGTATTTT. Translated, it gives CASSYSIEDTQYF. V and J are TRBV6-2 or TRBV6-3 and TRBJ2-3; D remains ambiguous. Germline V gives CDR1 MNHEY, CDR2 SVGEGT. The CDR3 covers 13 residues. V was clipped by 0 bases and J by 5 bases, with 6 bases between them.